This is a list of T cell receptor beta chains from one sample in a study of cytomegalovirus exposure and HLA in healthy donors. Sequencing was performed with immunoSEQ multiplex PCR; in TCRdb, only in-frame clones are kept and a portion is missing. The profile covers 100,000 to 150,000 clones, with roughly nine tenths appearing a single time and around 1.3% taken by the ten largest. The sample taken for sequencing was PBMCs. Every receptor here comes from a woman aged 18 to 35 in good health and CMV-seronegative. CDR3s include the opening cysteine and the closing phenylalanine or tryptophan. A D gene is named only where the DNA matches it firmly. Size is omitted from some rows. Given values are once, few, many or a class for expanded clones.

V	J	D	size	CDR3	DNA
TRBV11-3	TRBJ2-7	-	-	CASSLGGATHYEQYF	TGTGCCAGCAGCTTAGGCGGGGCCACTCACTACGAGCAGTACTTC
TRBV5-4	TRBJ2-5	-	-	CASSRAGETQYF	TGTGCCAGCAGCCGGGCGGGAGAGACCCAGTACTTC
TRBV2	TRBJ1-5	-	-	CASMIQSNQPQHF	TGTGCCAGCATGATACAGAGCAATCAGCCCCAGCATTTT
TRBV6-4	TRBJ1-3	-	once	CASSGPFTASSGNTIYF	TGTGCCAGCAGTGGCCCCTTTACTGCCTCCTCTGGAAACACCATATATTTT
TRBV18	TRBJ2-6	-	-	CASSPTGSGANVLTF	TGTGCCAGCTCACCAACAGGCTCTGGGGCCAACGTCCTGACTTTC
TRBV25-1	TRBJ1-1	-	-	CASSEYGVGSTEAFF	TGTGCCAGCAGTGAATACGGGGTTGGGAGCACTGAAGCTTTCTTT
TRBV11-2	TRBJ2-3	TRBD1	-	CASSLGTGFLDTQYF	TGTGCCAGCAGCTTAGGGACAGGGTTTTTGGATACGCAGTATTTT
TRBV15	TRBJ1-1	TRBD1	-	CATSSTGTGSSTEAFF	TGTGCCACCAGCAGTACCGGGACAGGGTCTAGCACTGAAGCTTTCTTT
TRBV27	TRBJ1-6	-	-	CASSFKGNSPLHF	TGTGCCAGCAGTTTTAAGGGGAATTCACCCCTCCACTTT
TRBV5-4	TRBJ1-2	-	-	CASRIGGANYGYTF	TGTGCCAGCAGGATCGGGGGGGCTAACTATGGCTACACCTTC
TRBV7-9	TRBJ1-4	-	-	CASSLRQTNEKLFF	TGTGCCAGCAGCTTGAGACAGACAAATGAAAAACTGTTTTTT
TRBV6-5	TRBJ2-1	-	-	CASSSAVGEQFF	TGTGCCAGCAGTTCGGCGGTGGGTGAGCAGTTCTTC
TRBV7-9	TRBJ2-1	-	-	CASSPQTSLNEQFF	TGTGCCAGCAGCCCACAAACTAGCCTCAATGAGCAGTTCTTC
TRBV5-3	TRBJ1-5	-	-	CARSHGQPQHF	TGTGCCAGAAGCCACGGTCAGCCCCAGCATTTT
TRBV6-5	TRBJ2-2	-	-	CASSKTRDTGELFF	TGTGCCAGCAGTAAAACCCGGGACACCGGGGAGCTGTTTTTT
TRBV20-1	TRBJ2-1	-	-	CSAPLRNEQFF	TGCAGTGCCCCATTGAGGAATGAGCAGTTCTTC
TRBV5-4	TRBJ2-7	-	-	CASSFLQGENYEQYF	TGTGCCAGCAGCTTTTTGCAGGGCGAAAACTACGAGCAGTACTTC
TRBV15	TRBJ1-4	-	-	CATSRDRGQGGEKLFF	TGTGCCACCAGCAGAGATCGGGGCCAGGGAGGGGAAAAACTGTTTTTT
TRBV4-1	TRBJ1-4	TRBD1	-	CASSHPGTGDEKLFF	TGCGCCAGCAGCCATCCCGGGACAGGGGATGAAAAACTGTTTTTT
TRBV9	TRBJ1-1	-	-	CASSPPVDPEAFF	TGTGCCAGCAGCCCCCCGGTAGATCCAGAAGCTTTCTTT
TRBV5-1	TRBJ2-5	TRBD1	-	CASKGTDQETQYF	TGCGCCAGCAAAGGGACAGACCAAGAGACCCAGTACTTC
TRBV28	TRBJ1-6	TRBD1	-	CASSPAGQGNSPLHF	TGTGCCAGCAGCCCTGCGGGACAGGGGAATTCACCCCTCCACTTT
TRBV2	TRBJ2-1	-	-	CASRRTGSSYNEQFF	TGTGCCAGCAGGCGTACAGGGAGCTCCTACAATGAGCAGTTCTTC
TRBV19	TRBJ1-1	TRBD1	-	CASSNRGFMNTEAFF	TGTGCCAGTAGTAACAGGGGATTTATGAACACTGAAGCTTTCTTT
TRBV10-3	TRBJ1-3	-	-	CAISVGGPRDGNTIYF	TGTGCCATCAGTGTCGGGGGGCCAAGGGACGGAAACACCATATATTTT
TRBV9	TRBJ2-1	TRBD1	once	CASSLPLGTGRFSYNEQFF	TGTGCCAGCAGTTTACCCCTAGGGACAGGCCGGTTCTCCTACAATGAGCAGTTCTTC
TRBV27	TRBJ2-7	-	-	CASTLGGEQYF	TGTGCCAGCACCCTCGGGGGCGAGCAGTACTTC
TRBV6-6	TRBJ1-4	-	-	CASGGLNEKLFF	TGTGCCAGCGGAGGGCTTAATGAAAAACTGTTTTTT
TRBV5-1	TRBJ2-3	-	-	CASSSGQPPTDTQYF	TGCGCCAGCAGCTCTGGACAGCCCCCCACAGATACGCAGTATTTT
TRBV2	TRBJ1-3	-	-	CASKLIGNTIYF	TGTGCCAGCAAACTAATTGGAAACACCATATATTTT
TRBV6-6	TRBJ2-7	-	-	CASSYPLAGGAYEQYF	TGTGCCAGCAGTTATCCTTTGGCAGGAGGTGCCTACGAGCAGTACTTC
TRBV6-5	TRBJ1-1	TRBD1	-	CASSYTGQDLNTEAFF	TGTGCCAGCAGTTACACCGGACAGGATTTGAACACTGAAGCTTTCTTT
TRBV7-9	TRBJ1-5	-	-	CASSPGGNQPQHF	TGTGCCAGCAGCCCCGGGGGAAATCAGCCCCAGCATTTT
TRBV6-4	TRBJ2-3	TRBD2	-	CASSDSTLAGGTSTDTQYF	TGTGCCAGCAGTGACTCGACCCTAGCGGGGGGGACTAGCACAGATACGCAGTATTTT
TRBV5-4	TRBJ2-5	TRBD1	-	CASSRGGQGQETQYF	TGTGCCAGCAGCCGCGGGGGACAGGGACAAGAGACCCAGTACTTC
TRBV6-5	TRBJ1-1	TRBD1	-	CASSRRQGTGAFF	TGTGCCAGCAGCCGGAGACAGGGGACCGGAGCTTTCTTT
TRBV2	TRBJ1-6	-	few	CASSLSSSPLHF	TGTGCCAGCAGTTTGAGTAGTTCACCCCTCCACTTT
TRBV27	TRBJ1-5	TRBD1	-	CASSASGTGGLDF	TGTGCCAGCAGTGCCTCCGGGACAGGGGGTTTGGATTTT
TRBV5-1	TRBJ2-3	-	-	CASSFQASQGSTDTQYF	TGCGCCAGCAGCTTTCAGGCTAGCCAAGGGAGCACAGATACGCAGTATTTT
TRBV5-1	TRBJ1-2	TRBD1	-	CASSLDPTGLLNYGYTF	TGCGCCAGCAGCCTGGACCCGACAGGGCTGCTTAACTATGGCTACACCTTC
TRBV5-4	TRBJ2-5	TRBD2	-	CASSPPLAGVRQETQYF	TGTGCCAGCAGCCCCCCTCTAGCGGGGGTGCGCCAAGAGACCCAGTACTTC
TRBV9	TRBJ2-7	-	-	CASSVGLVGAYEQYF	TGTGCCAGCAGCGTAGGACTAGTAGGCGCCTACGAGCAGTACTTC
TRBV6-5	TRBJ1-4	-	-	CASSYSPGLGEKLFF	TGTGCCAGCAGTTACTCGCCGGGGTTGGGTGAAAAACTGTTTTTT
TRBV12-5	TRBJ1-1	TRBD1	-	CASGFSLEVTDRSSTEAFF	TGTGCTAGTGGTTTTAGTTTGGAAGTCACGGACAGGTCCTCCACTGAAGCTTTCTTT
TRBV6-1	TRBJ1-4	-	-	CASSDSGFLSTNEKLFF	TGTGCCAGCAGTGATTCAGGTTTTTTGTCGACTAATGAAAAACTGTTTTTT
TRBV6-5	TRBJ1-6	-	-	CASSYSPGHNSPLHF	TGTGCCAGCAGTTACTCCCCAGGTCATAATTCACCCCTCCACTTT
TRBV5-1	TRBJ2-3	TRBD2	once	CASSLGARGTTDTQYF	TGCGCCAGCAGCTTGGGGGCGCGGGGGACCACAGATACGCAGTATTTT
TRBV6-6	TRBJ1-1	TRBD1	-	CASSILSGTENTEAFF	TGTGCCAGCAGTATACTATCCGGGACAGAGAACACTGAAGCTTTCTTT
TRBV7-3	TRBJ2-7	-	-	CASSPGGSSYEQYF	TGTGCCAGCAGCCCCGGCGGGTCCTCATACGAGCAGTACTTC
TRBV27	TRBJ1-5	-	-	CASSRQPYSNQPQHF	TGTGCCAGTTCCCGACAGCCGTATAGCAATCAGCCCCAGCATTTT
TRBV11-2	TRBJ2-1	TRBD2	-	CASSLQGAGGPNEQFF	TGTGCCAGCAGCTTACAAGGAGCGGGGGGGCCTAATGAGCAGTTCTTC
TRBV5-1	TRBJ1-6	-	few	CASGRQFHSPLHF	TGCGCCAGCGGTAGACAGTTCCATTCACCCCTCCACTTT
TRBV5-1	TRBJ2-7	-	-	CASSLTGTTTYEQYF	TGCGCCAGCAGCTTAACAGGGACCACGACCTACGAGCAGTACTTC
TRBV6-5	TRBJ2-7	TRBD1	-	CASSPRDRGPYEQYF	TGTGCCAGCAGTCCCCGGGACAGGGGCCCCTACGAGCAGTACTTC
TRBV4-2	TRBJ1-2	-	-	CASSQDGTGFYGYTF	TGTGCCAGCAGCCAAGACGGTACAGGTTTCTATGGCTACACCTTC